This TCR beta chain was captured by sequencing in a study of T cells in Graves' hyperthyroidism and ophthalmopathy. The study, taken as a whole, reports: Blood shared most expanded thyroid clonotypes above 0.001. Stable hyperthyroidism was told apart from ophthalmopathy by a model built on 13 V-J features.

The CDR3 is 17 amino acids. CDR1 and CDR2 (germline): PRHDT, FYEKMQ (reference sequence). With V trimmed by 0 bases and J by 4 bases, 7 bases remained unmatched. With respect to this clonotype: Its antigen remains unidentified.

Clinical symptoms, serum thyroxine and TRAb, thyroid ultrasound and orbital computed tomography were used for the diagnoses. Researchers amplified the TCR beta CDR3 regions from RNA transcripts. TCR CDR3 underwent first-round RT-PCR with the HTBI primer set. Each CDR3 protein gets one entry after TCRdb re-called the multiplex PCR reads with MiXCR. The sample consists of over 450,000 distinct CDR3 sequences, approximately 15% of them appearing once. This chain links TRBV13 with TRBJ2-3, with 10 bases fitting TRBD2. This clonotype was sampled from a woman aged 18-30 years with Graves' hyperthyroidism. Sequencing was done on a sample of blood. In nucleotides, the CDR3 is TGTGCCAGCAGCTTAGGCCCCGCTAGCGGGAGTCCAGATACGCAGTATTTT. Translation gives CASSLGPASGSPDTQYF. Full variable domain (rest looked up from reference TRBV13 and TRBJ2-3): AAGVIQSPRHLIKEKRETATLKCYPIPRHDTVYWYQQGPGQDPQFLISFYEKMQSDKGSIPDRFSAQQFSDYHSELNMSSLELGDSALYFCASSLGPASGSPDTQYFGPGTRLTVL.